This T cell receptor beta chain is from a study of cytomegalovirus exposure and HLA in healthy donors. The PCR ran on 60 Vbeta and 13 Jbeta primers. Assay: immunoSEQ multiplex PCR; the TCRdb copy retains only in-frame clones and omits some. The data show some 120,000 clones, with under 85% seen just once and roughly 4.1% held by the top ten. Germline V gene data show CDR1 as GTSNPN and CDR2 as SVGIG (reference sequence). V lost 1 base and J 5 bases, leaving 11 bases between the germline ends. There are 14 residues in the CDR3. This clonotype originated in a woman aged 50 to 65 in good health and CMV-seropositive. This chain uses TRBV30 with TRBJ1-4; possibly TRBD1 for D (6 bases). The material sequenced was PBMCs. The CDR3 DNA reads TGTGCCTGGAGTGACGGTAGGGGGAATGAAAAACTGTTTTTT. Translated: CAWSDGRGNEKLFF.